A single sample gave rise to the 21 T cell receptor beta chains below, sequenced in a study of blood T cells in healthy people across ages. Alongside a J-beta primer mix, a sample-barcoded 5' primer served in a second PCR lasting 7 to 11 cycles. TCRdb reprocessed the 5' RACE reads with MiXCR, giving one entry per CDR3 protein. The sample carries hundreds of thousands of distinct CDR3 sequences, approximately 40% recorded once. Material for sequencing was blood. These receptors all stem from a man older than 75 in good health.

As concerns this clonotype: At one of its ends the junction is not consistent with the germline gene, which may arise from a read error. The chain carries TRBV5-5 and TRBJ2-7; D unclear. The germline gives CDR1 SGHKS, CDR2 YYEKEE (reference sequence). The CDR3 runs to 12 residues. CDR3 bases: TGTGCCGGCAGCTTGGTCCAGGAAGAGCAGTACTTC. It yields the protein CAGSLVQEEQYF.

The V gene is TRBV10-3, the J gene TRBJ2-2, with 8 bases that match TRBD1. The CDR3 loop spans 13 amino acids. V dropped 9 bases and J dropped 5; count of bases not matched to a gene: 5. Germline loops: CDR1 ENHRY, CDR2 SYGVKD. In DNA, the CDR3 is TGTGCCATTTCCGGGACAGGAACCGGGGAGCTGTTTTTT. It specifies CAISGTGTGELFF.

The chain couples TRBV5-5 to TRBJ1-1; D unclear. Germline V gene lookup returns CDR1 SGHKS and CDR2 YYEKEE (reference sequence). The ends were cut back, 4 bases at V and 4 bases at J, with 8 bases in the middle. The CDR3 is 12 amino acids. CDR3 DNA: TGTGCCAGCAGCCTTGAGGTCACTGAAGCTTTCTTT. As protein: CASSLEVTEAFF.

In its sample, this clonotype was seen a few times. CDR3 sequence reads: CASSLSWGNEQYF. The CDR3 DNA reads TGTGCCAGCAGTTTAAGTTGGGGCAATGAGCAGTACTTC. This rearrangement joins TRBV12-3 or TRBV12-4 to TRBJ2-5; tentatively, D is TRBD1 (5 bases). Trimming took off 2 bases at V and 11 bases at J, with 15 bases between the two ends. CDR3 length: 13 amino acids.

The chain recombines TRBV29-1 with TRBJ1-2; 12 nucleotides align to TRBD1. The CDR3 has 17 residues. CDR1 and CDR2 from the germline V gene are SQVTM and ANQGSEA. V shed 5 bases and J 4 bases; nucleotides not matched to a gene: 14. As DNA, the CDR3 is TGCAGCGTTATGAAGGTTATGGGACAGGGGGCAGGCTATGGCTACACCTTC. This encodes CSVMKVMGQGAGYGYTF.

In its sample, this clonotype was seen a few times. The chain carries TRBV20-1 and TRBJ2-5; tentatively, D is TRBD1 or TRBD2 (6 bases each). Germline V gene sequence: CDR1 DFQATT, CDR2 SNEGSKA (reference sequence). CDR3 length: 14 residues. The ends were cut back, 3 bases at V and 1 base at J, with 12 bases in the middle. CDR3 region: CSARRGGIQETQYF. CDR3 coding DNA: TGCAGTGCTAGGAGAGGGGGGATCCAAGAGACCCAGTACTTC.

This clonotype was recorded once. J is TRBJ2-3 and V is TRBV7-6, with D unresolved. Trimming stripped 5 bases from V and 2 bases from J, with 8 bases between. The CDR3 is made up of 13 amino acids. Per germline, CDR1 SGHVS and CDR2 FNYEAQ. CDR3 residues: CASSGRITDTQYF. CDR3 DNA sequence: TGTGCCAGCAGCGGCAGAATCACAGATACGCAGTATTTT.

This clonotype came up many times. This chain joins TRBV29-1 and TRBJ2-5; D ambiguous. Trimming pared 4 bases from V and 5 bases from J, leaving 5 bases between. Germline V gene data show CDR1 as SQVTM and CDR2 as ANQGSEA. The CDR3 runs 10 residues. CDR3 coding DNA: TGCAGCGTTGTTAGGGAGACCCAGTACTTC. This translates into CSVVRETQYF.

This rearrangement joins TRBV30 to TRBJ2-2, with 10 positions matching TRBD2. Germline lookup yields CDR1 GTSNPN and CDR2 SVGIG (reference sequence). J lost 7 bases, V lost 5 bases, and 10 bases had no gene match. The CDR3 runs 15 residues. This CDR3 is CAWSLAGEVIGELFF. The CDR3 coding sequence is TGTGCCTGGTCCCTAGCGGGAGAGGTTATCGGGGAGCTGTTTTTT.

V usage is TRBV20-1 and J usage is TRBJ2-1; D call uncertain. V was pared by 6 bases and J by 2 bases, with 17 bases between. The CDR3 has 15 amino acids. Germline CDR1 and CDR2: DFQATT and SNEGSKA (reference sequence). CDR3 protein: CSASKLRGPYNEQFF. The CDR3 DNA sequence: TGCAGTGCCTCTAAGCTGCGCGGACCCTACAATGAGCAGTTCTTC.

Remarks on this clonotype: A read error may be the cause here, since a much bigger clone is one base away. The CDR3 loop reads CASSLLSTGSYEQFF. Here the CDR3 DNA reads TGCGCCAGCAGCCTTCTATCTACGGGTTCCTACGAGCAGTTCTTC. The chain joins TRBV4-3 to TRBJ2-1; D not certain. The V end was cut by 4 bases, the J end by 10 bases, with 20 bases between. The V gene's germline CDR1 is LGHNA and CDR2 YSLEER. This CDR3 spans 15 amino acids.

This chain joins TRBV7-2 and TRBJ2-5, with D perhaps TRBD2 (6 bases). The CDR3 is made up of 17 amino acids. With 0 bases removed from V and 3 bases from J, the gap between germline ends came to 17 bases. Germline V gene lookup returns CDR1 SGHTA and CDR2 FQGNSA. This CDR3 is CASSLALETSSKETQYF. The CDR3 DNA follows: TGTGCCAGCAGCTTAGCGCTAGAAACTAGCTCAAAAGAGACCCAGTACTTC.

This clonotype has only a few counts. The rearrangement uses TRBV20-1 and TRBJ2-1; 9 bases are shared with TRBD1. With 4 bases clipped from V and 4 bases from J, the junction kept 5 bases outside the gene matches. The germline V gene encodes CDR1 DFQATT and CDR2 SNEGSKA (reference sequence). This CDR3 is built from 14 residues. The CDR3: CSATDRGIYNEQFF. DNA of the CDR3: TGCAGTGCTACCGACAGGGGGATATACAATGAGCAGTTCTTC.

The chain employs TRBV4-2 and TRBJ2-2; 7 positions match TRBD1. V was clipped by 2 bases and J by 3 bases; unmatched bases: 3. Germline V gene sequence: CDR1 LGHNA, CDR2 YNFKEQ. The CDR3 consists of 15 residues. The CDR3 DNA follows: TGTGCCAGCAGCCAACACACAGGGGACACCGGGGAGCTGTTTTTT. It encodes CASSQHTGDTGELFF.

CDR3 sequence reads: CAWEVSYEQYF. CDR3 DNA: TGTGCCTGGGAAGTCAGCTACGAGCAGTACTTC. The chain couples TRBV30 to TRBJ2-5, with D uncertain. The J call may be mistaken, given a closer DNA end match to TRBJ2-7. The CDR3 contains 11 residues. The germline CDR1 and CDR2 sequences are GTSNPN and SVGIG (reference sequence).

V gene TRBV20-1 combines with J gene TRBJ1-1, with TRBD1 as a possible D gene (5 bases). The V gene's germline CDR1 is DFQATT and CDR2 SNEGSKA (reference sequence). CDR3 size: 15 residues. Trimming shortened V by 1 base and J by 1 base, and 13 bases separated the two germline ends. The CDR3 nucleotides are TGCAGTGCTAGAGCATGGGGGTCGGGGAACACTGAAGCTTTCTTT. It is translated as CSARAWGSGNTEAFF.

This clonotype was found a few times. The CDR3 loop reads CASSRPDGATYEQYF. The CDR3 DNA sequence: TGTGCCAGCAGCCGCCCGGACGGGGCGACCTACGAGCAGTACTTC. The gene calls are TRBV3-1 and TRBJ2-7, with D perhaps assigned TRBD1 or TRBD2 (5 bases each). The CDR3 is made up of 15 amino acids. Trimming took 4 bases from V and 2 from J, leaving 15 bases between them. Germline V gives CDR1 LGHDT, CDR2 YNNKEL (reference sequence).

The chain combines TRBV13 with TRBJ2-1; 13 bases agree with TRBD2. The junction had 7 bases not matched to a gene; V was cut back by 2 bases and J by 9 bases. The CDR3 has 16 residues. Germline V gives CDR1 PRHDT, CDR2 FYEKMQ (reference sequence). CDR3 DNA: TGTGCCAGCAGCTTACGGGGACTAGCGGGGACCGGTGAGCAGTTCTTC. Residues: CASSLRGLAGTGEQFF.

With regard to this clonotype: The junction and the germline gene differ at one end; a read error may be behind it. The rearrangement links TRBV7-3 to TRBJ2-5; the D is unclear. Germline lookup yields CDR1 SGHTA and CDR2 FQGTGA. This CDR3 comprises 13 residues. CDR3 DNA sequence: TGTGCCAGCATCTTAACGGGCCGGGAGACCCAGTACTTC. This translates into CASILTGRETQYF.

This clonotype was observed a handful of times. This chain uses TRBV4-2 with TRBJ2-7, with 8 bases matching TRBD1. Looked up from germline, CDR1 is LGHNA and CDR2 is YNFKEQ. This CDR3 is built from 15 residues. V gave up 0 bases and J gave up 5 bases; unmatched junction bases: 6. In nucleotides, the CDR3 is TGTGCCAGCAGCCAAGAGGGCAGGGGGCTAGACGAGCAGTACTTC. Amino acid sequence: CASSQEGRGLDEQYF.

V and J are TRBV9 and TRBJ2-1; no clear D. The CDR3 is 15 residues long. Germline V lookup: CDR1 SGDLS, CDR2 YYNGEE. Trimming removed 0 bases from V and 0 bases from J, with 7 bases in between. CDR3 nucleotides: TGTGCCAGCAGCGTAGATGCGAGCTCCTACAATGAGCAGTTCTTC. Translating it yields CASSVDASSYNEQFF.